The 16 T cell receptor beta chains given below trace back to one sample, sequenced in a study of shared clonotypes between healthy human individuals. Profiled with immunoSEQ multiplex PCR; TCRdb holds only in-frame clones, not every one. The top ten hold approximately 12% of the sample, which has around 500,000 clones, about 84% seen once. Material for sequencing was PBMCs. These receptors came from a woman aged 40-49 years in good health. Some clones in this sample may be carry-over from other donors' samples.

CDR3 loop: CASRPLAGDNIQYF. In DNA, the CDR3 is TGTGCCAGCAGGCCCCTAGCGGGAGATAACATTCAGTACTTC. The rearrangement uses TRBV6-5 and TRBJ2-4; 10 positions match TRBD2. The CDR3 is 14 amino acids. V was pared by 6 bases and J by 7 bases, with 6 bases of the junction left unmatched. The germline V gene encodes CDR1 MNHEY and CDR2 SVGAGI.

The chain carries TRBV30 and TRBJ1-2; D uncertain. The V gene lost 1 base and the J gene lost 4 bases, with 4 bases spanning the gap. CDR3 length equals 11 residues. Per the germline V gene, CDR1 is GTSNPN and CDR2 is SVGIG (reference sequence). The chain's CDR3 is CAWSAAYGYTF. Here the CDR3 DNA reads TGTGCCTGGAGTGCCGCCTATGGCTACACCTTC.

This clone has just one count. The chain has TRBV5-1 and TRBJ2-7, with D possibly being TRBD2 (6 bases). V lost 1 base and J 6 bases, leaving 8 bases between the germline ends. Germline CDR1 reads SGHRS; CDR2 reads YFSETQ. The CDR3 sequence is 12 residues long. This CDR3 reads CASSLTSSEQYF. CDR3 DNA: TGCGCCAGCAGCTTGACTAGCTCCGAGCAGTACTTC.

The genes are TRBV18 and TRBJ1-5; 8 nucleotides line up with TRBD1. Germline V gives CDR1 KGHSH, CDR2 LQKENI. The CDR3 is 15 residues long. After removal of 6 bases from V and 5 bases from J, the junction contained 9 bases not matched to a gene. The CDR3 nucleotides read TGTGCCAGCTCCCCGGACAGGGCGCTGGATCAGCCCCAGCATTTT. This encodes CASSPDRALDQPQHF.

Details on this clone: Since a far larger clone is one base different, this is likely a read error. The rearrangement uses TRBV5-1 and TRBJ1-1; D remains ambiguous. V lost 0 bases and J 4 bases, leaving 10 bases between the germline ends. This CDR3 comprises 14 residues. Germline V gene data show CDR1 as SGHRS and CDR2 as YFSETQ. The CDR3 protein is CASSLGPTSTEAFF. DNA of the CDR3: TGCGCCAGCAGCTTGGGACCTACGAGCACTGAAGCTTTCTTT.

The chain is built from TRBV10-3 and TRBJ2-7, with D perhaps TRBD2 (6 bases). The V gene's germline CDR1 is ENHRY and CDR2 SYGVKD. V shed 10 bases and J shed 2 bases, with 12 bases lying between them. CDR3 length: 12 amino acids. The CDR3 spells CANGRETYEQYF. CDR3 sequence (DNA): TGTGCCAACGGACGGGAGACCTACGAGCAGTACTTC.

The chain couples TRBV9 to TRBJ2-7; D call uncertain. The CDR3 runs 13 residues. V lost 0 bases to trimming and J lost 3 bases, with 7 bases between them. CDR1 and CDR2 (germline): SGDLS, YYNGEE. CDR3 sequence: CASSVGPNYEQYF. CDR3 DNA sequence: TGTGCCAGCAGCGTAGGACCGAACTACGAGCAGTACTTC.

The chain carries TRBV6-5 and TRBJ1-5; possible D gene TRBD1, 6 bases. The CDR3 contains 14 residues. V was trimmed by 10 bases and J by 1 base, leaving 14 bases between them. Germline-derived CDR1 and CDR2 are MNHEY and SVGAGI. CDR3 in DNA: TGTGCCACCGAGGTGGGGGCGAGCAATCAGCCCCAGCATTTT. It is translated as CATEVGASNQPQHF.

This chain joins TRBV7-2 and TRBJ1-1; possible D gene TRBD1, 5 bases. With 1 base removed from V and 5 bases from J, the gap between germline ends came to 11 bases. CDR1 is SGHTA, CDR2 FQGNSA, per germline. CDR3 length equals 14 residues. CDR3 in amino acids: CASSLVVGGTEAFF. CDR3 in DNA: TGTGCCAGCAGCTTAGTTGTGGGGGGTACTGAAGCTTTCTTT.

V gene TRBV18 combines with J gene TRBJ2-7, with TRBD1 matching 11 bases. Germline values: CDR1 KGHSH, CDR2 LQKENI. The CDR3 runs to 14 residues. V was pared by 4 bases and J by 9 bases, with 8 bases of the junction left unmatched. The CDR3 here is CASSREGQGEGQYF. In DNA, the CDR3 is TGTGCCAGCTCACGCGAGGGACAGGGGGAAGGGCAGTACTTC.

The chain recombines TRBV29-1 with TRBJ2-2, with 8 bases matching TRBD2. The CDR3 has 15 residues. The junction had 9 bases not matched to a gene; V was cut back by 5 bases and J by 4 bases. CDR1 is SQVTM and CDR2 is ANQGSEA in the germline V gene. The CDR3 DNA sequence: TGCAGCGTTAAAAGATGGGGGACTAGCACCGGGGAGCTGTTTTTT. Protein sequence: CSVKRWGTSTGELFF.

The chain has TRBV9 and TRBJ2-1; TRBD2 matches at 10 bases. There are 15 residues in the CDR3. Per the germline V gene, CDR1 is SGDLS and CDR2 is YYNGEE. V was clipped by 0 bases and J by 7 bases; unmatched bases: 4. CDR3 coding DNA: TGTGCCAGCAGCGTAGGGGCTAGCGGGAGAAATGAGCAGTTCTTC. It specifies CASSVGASGRNEQFF.

The chain is built from TRBV10-3 and TRBJ2-7, with TRBD1 identical over 10 bases. This CDR3 is built from 15 residues. Germline V lookup: CDR1 ENHRY, CDR2 SYGVKD. J gave up 4 bases and V 4 bases, and 7 bases lay outside the gene matches. The CDR3 here is CAISVLRDRGYEQYF. DNA of the CDR3: TGTGCCATCAGTGTCCTCCGGGACAGGGGATACGAGCAGTACTTC.

V is TRBV7-3 and J is TRBJ2-6, with D unresolved. V was pared by 5 bases and J by 0 bases, with 5 bases between. Germline V gene sequence: CDR1 SGHTA, CDR2 FQGTGA. CDR3 length equals 14 residues. Here the CDR3 reads CASSTDSGANVLTF. The CDR3 nucleotides read TGTGCCAGCAGCACAGACTCTGGGGCCAACGTCCTGACTTTC.

The chain combines TRBV6-4 with TRBJ2-6, with unresolved D. This CDR3 has 13 amino acids. CDR1 MRHNA and CDR2 SNTAGT come from the germline V gene. V lost 2 bases to trimming and J lost 13 bases, with 12 bases between them. The CDR3 loop reads CASSDVVEGVLTF. The DNA for the CDR3 is TGTGCCAGCAGTGACGTGGTGGAAGGGGTCCTGACTTTC.

There are a few counts of this clone. V and J are TRBV9 and TRBJ2-5; 7 bases line up with TRBD2. Gene TRBJ2-7 matches the end of the DNA better, so the J call may be wrong. The germline CDR1 and CDR2 sequences are SGDLS and YYNGEE. The CDR3 has 15 residues. CDR3 nucleotides: TGTGCCAGCAGCGTAGAGGGAGGGAGCCCCTACGAGCAGTACTTC. This gives the protein CASSVEGGSPYEQYF.